Listed below are T cell receptor beta chains from one sample, sequenced in a study of Ad26.COV2.S vaccination and SARS-CoV-2 variants. This table comes from immunoSEQ multiplex PCR, and its TCRdb copy is limited to in-frame clones, with some not included. The sample holds about 380,000 clones, roughly 80% seen once. Sample: peripheral blood, taken in a trial of Ad26.COV2.S vaccine versus placebo. Receptors originate from a person aged 18-60 years who received the Ad26.COV2.S COVID-19 vaccine or a placebo. CDR3s include the opening cysteine and the closing phenylalanine or tryptophan. The order of the fields is clone size, V gene, CDR3 length, J gene, D gene, CDR3 protein, CDR3 DNA. A D gene is named only where the DNA matches it firmly. Clone sizes are given selectively: once, few, many, or a class where the clone is expanded.

NA,TRBV11-2,14,TRBJ1-4,NA,CASSPRGADEKLFF,TGTGCCAGCAGTCCTAGGGGTGCCGATGAAAAACTGTTTTTT
NA,TRBV7-2,14,TRBJ1-1,NA,CASSPRTQDTEAFF,TGTGCCAGCAGCCCTAGGACACAAGACACTGAAGCTTTCTTT
few,TRBV19,16,TRBJ1-5,NA,CASSIGEGTHSMPQHF,TGTGCCAGTAGTATAGGAGAAGGCACCCACAGTATGCCCCAGCATTTT
NA,TRBV5-1,14,TRBJ2-3,TRBD2,CASGRSGRTDTQYF,TGCGCCTCCGGGAGGTCGGGTCGCACAGATACGCAGTATTTT
NA,TRBV4-1,13,TRBJ1-2,NA,CASSQLGLGGYTF,TGCGCCAGCAGCCAACTAGGGTTGGGCGGCTACACCTTC
NA,TRBV3-1/TRBV3-2,19,TRBJ1-6,TRBD1,CASSQGVLAGGLDNSPLHF,TGTGCCAGCAGCCAAGGGGTTTTGGCAGGGGGTCTCGATAATTCACCCCTCCACTTT
NA,TRBV5-6,12,TRBJ1-2,NA,CASSFLDYGYTF,TGTGCCAGCAGCTTTCTGGACTATGGCTACACCTTC
NA,TRBV13,14,TRBJ2-5,NA,CASSLAASWETQYF,TGTGCCAGCAGCTTAGCCGCGTCCTGGGAGACCCAGTACTTC
NA,TRBV7-9,14,TRBJ1-3,NA,CASSFGQEGNTIYF,TGTGCCAGCAGCTTTGGCCAGGAGGGAAACACCATATATTTT
NA,TRBV7-2,15,TRBJ1-4,TRBD1,CASSLASDRDEKLFF,TGTGCCAGCAGCTTAGCGAGTGACAGGGATGAAAAACTGTTTTTT
NA,TRBV4-1,16,TRBJ2-5,TRBD2,CASSQGGQRETGTQYF,TGCGCCAGCAGCCAAGGGGGCCAGCGGGAGACAGGGACCCAGTACTTC
NA,TRBV9,15,TRBJ2-3,NA,CASSPGTTSTDTQYF,TGTGCCAGCAGCCCCGGGACCACTAGCACAGATACGCAGTATTTT
few,TRBV19,17,TRBJ1-5,NA,CASSIGRGTISNQPQHF,TGTGCCAGTAGTATAGGTCGAGGGACAATTAGCAATCAGCCCCAGCATTTT
once,TRBV12-5,13,TRBJ2-7,TRBD1,CASGQGITYEQYF,TGTGCTAGTGGACAGGGGATAACCTACGAGCAGTACTTC
NA,TRBV5-8,15,TRBJ1-3,NA,CASSLGGFSGNTIYF,TGTGCCAGCAGCTTGGGGGGATTCTCTGGAAACACCATATATTTT
once,TRBV7-3,14,TRBJ1-1,NA,CASSLAGRNTEAFF,TGTGCCAGCAGCTTGGCCGGGAGAAACACTGAAGCTTTCTTT
NA,TRBV2,11,TRBJ1-1,NA,CASSEGVMAFF,TGTGCCAGCAGTGAAGGTGTGATGGCTTTCTTT
NA,TRBV3-1/TRBV3-2,13,TRBJ1-2,NA,CASSQVVSYGYTF,TGTGCCAGCAGCCAAGTTGTGTCCTATGGCTACACCTTC
many,TRBV11-2,14,TRBJ2-2,NA,CASSSTRDIGELFF,TGTGCCAGCAGCTCTACCAGGGATATCGGGGAGCTGTTTTTT
NA,TRBV9,13,TRBJ1-6,NA,CASSVATNSPLHF,TGTGCCAGCAGCGTAGCGACCAATTCACCCCTCCACTTT
NA,TRBV29-1,12,TRBJ1-2,TRBD1,CSSWTGTYGYTF,TGCAGCTCATGGACAGGAACCTATGGCTACACCTTC